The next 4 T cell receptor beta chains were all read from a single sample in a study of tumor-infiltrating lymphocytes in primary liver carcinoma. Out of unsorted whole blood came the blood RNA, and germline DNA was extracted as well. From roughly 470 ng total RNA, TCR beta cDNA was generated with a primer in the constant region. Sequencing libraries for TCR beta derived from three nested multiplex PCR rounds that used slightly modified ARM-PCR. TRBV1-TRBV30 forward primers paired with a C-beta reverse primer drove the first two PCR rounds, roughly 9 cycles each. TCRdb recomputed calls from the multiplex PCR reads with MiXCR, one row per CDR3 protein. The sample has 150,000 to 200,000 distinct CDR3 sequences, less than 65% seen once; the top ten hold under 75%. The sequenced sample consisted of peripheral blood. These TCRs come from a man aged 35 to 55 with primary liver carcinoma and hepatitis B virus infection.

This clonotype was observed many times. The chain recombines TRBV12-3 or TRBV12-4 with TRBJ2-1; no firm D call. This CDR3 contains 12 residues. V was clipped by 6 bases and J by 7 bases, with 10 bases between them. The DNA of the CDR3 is TGTGCCAGCAGCTTAAGTGGGAATGAGCAGTTCTTC. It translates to CASSLSGNEQFF.

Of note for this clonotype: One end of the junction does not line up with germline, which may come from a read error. The CDR3 DNA reads TGCGGCGTTTTAGATGGCGGGAGAACTTCTCAGTACTTC. Amino acid sequence: CGVLDGGRTSQYF. The V call is TRBV29-1, the J call TRBJ2-7, with 7 bases that match TRBD2. There are 13 residues in the CDR3. Per germline, CDR1 SQVTM and CDR2 ANQGSEA.

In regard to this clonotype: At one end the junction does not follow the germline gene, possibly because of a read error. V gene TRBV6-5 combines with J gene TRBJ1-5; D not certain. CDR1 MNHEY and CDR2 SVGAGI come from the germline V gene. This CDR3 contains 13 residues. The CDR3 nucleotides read TGTGCCAGCAAAGGGAGGGTCAATCATCCCCAGCATTTT. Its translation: CASKGRVNHPQHF.

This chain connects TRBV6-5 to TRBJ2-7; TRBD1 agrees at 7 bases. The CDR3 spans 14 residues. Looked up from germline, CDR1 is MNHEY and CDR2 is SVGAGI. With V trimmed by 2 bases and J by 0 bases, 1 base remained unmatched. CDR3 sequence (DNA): TGTGCCAGCAGTTACGGGGACAGCTCCTACGAGCAGTACTTC. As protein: CASSYGDSSYEQYF.